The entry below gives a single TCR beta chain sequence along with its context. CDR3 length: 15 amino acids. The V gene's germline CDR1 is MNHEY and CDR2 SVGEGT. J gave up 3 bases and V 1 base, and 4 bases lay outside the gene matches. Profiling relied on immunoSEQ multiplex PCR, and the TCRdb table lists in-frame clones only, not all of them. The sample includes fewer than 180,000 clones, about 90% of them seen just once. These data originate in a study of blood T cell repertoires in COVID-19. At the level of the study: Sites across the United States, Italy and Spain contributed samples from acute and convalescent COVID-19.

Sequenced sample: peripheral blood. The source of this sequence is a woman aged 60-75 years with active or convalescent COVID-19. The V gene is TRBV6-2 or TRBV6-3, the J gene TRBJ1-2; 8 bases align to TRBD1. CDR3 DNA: TGTGCCAGCAGTTACTTGACAGGGGAAGACTATGGCTACACCTTC. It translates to CASSYLTGEDYGYTF.